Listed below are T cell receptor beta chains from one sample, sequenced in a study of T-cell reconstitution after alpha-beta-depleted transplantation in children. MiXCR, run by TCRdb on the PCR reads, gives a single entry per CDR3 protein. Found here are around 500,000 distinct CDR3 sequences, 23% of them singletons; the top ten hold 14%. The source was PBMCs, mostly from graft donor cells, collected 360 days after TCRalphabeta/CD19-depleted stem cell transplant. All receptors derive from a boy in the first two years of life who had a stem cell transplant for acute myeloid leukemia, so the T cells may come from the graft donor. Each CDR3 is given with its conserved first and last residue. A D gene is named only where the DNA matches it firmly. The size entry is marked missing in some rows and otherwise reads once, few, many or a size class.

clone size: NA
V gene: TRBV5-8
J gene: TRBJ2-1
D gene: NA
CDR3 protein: CASSSPDSPSYNEQFF
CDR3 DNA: TGTGCCAGCAGCTCCCCTGACAGTCCCTCCTACAATGAGCAGTTCTTC

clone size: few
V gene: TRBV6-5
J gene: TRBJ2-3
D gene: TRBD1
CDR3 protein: CASRQEDRGIGTQYF
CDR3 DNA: TGTGCCAGCAGACAGGAGGACAGGGGAATTGGTACGCAGTATTTT

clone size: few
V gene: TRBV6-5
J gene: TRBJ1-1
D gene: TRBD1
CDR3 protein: CASSYSYVPTGGGGEAFF
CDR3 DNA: TGTGCCAGCAGTTACTCGTATGTACCGACAGGGGGAGGAGGTGAAGCTTTCTTT

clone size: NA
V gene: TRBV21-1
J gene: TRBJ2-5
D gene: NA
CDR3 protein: CASIGTEQETQYF
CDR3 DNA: TGTGCCAGCATAGGGACAGAACAAGAGACCCAGTACTTC

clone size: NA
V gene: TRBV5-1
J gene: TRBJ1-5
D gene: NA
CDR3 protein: CASSLDRADQPQHF
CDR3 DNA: TGCGCCAGCAGCTTGGATCGGGCTGATCAGCCCCAGCATTTT

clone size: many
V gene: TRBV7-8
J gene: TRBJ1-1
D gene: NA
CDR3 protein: CASSFYRADTEAFF
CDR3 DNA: TGTGCCAGCAGCTTTTACAGGGCAGACACTGAAGCTTTCTTT

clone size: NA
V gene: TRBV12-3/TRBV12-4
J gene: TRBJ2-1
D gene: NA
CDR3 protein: CASSPWSGQNNEQFF
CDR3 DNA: TGTGCCAGCAGTCCATGGAGCGGGCAAAACAATGAGCAGTTCTTC

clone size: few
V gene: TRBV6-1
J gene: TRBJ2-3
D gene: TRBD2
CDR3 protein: CASRQNSGPRTDTQYF
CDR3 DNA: TGTGCCAGCAGACAAAATAGCGGGCCTCGCACAGATACGCAGTATTTT

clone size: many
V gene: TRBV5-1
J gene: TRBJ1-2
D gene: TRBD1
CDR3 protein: CASSLDRGRGYGYTF
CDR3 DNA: TGCGCCAGCAGCTTGGATAGGGGGCGCGGCTATGGCTACACCTTC

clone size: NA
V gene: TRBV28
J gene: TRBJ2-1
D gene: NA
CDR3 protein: CASSIPGVHEQFF
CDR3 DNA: TGTGCCAGCAGTATTCCAGGGGTACATGAGCAGTTCTTC

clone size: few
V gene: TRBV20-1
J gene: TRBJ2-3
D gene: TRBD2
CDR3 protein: CSATGTSGGPALDTQYF
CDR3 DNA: TGCAGTGCAACCGGGACTAGCGGGGGGCCGGCCCTCGATACGCAGTATTTT

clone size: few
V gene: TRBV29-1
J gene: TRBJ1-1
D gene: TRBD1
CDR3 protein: CSVGGTGMNTEAFF
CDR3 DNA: TGCAGCGTTGGTGGGACAGGGATGAACACTGAAGCTTTCTTT

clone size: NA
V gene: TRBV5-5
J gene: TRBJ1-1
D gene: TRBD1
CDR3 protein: CASSDGTVNTEAFF
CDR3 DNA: TGTGCCAGCAGCGATGGGACAGTGAACACTGAAGCTTTCTTT

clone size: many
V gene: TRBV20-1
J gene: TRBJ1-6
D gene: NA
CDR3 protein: CSARDGLHSPLHF
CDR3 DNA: TGCAGTGCCAGGGACGGACTTCATTCACCCCTCCACTTT

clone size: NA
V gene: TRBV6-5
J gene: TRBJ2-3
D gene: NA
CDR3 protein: CASSYTSGTPGEDTQYF
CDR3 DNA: TGTGCCAGCAGTTACACCTCCGGGACTCCTGGGGAAGATACGCAGTATTTT

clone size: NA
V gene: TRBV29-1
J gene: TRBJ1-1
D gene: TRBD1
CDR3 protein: CSVRTGQNTEAFF
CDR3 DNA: TGCAGCGTCCGGACAGGTCAGAACACTGAAGCTTTCTTT

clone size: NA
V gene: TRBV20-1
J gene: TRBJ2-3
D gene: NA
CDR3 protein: CSARVRKPGADTQYF
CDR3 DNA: TGCAGTGCTAGAGTTCGAAAACCCGGCGCAGATACGCAGTATTTT

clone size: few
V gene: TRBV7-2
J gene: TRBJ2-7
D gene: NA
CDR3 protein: CASSSGVYSSYEQYF
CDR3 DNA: TGTGCCAGCAGCTCGGGGGTTTATAGCTCCTACGAGCAGTACTTC

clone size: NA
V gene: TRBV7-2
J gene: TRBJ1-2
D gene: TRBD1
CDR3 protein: CASSGQVNYGYTF
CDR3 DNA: TGTGCCAGCAGCGGACAGGTGAACTATGGCTACACCTTC

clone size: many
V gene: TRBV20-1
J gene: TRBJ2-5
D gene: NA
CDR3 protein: CSAPRHVAEDTPQYF
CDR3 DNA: TGCAGTGCCCCTCGGCACGTTGCCGAGGACACGCCCCAGTACTTC

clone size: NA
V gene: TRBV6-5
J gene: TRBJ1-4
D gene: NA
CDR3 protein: CASSYLGEKLFF
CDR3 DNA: TGTGCCAGCAGTTACTTGGGAGAAAAACTGTTTTTT

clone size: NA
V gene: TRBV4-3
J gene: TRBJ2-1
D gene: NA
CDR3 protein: CASSQGGATYNEQFF
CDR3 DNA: TGCGCCAGCAGCCAAGGGGGGGCGACCTACAATGAGCAGTTCTTC

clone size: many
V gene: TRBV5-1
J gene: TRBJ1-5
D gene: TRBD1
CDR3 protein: CASSAGQGLNQPQHF
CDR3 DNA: TGCGCCAGCAGCGCGGGACAGGGCCTCAATCAGCCCCAGCATTTT

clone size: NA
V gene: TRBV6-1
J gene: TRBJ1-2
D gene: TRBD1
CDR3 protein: CASRNRRDRGFGGRGYTF
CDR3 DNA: TGTGCCAGCAGGAACCGCCGGGACAGGGGATTCGGAGGAAGAGGCTACACCTTC

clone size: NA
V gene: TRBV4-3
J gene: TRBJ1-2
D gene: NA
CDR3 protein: CASSPKPGAANYGYTF
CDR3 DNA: TGCGCCAGCAGCCCTAAACCGGGGGCGGCTAACTATGGCTACACCTTC

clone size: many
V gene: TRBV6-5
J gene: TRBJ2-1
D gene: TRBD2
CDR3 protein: CASSLLAAYNEQFF
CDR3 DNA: TGTGCCAGCAGTTTGCTAGCGGCCTACAATGAGCAGTTCTTC

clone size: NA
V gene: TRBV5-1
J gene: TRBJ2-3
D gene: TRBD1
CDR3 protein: CASSLGRGQGTDTQYF
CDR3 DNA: TGCGCCAGCAGCTTGGGACGGGGACAGGGCACAGATACGCAGTATTTT

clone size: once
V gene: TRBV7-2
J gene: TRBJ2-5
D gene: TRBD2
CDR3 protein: CASSFPTSGGNRETQYF
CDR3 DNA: TGTGCCAGCAGCTTTCCCACTAGCGGGGGGAACCGTGAGACCCAGTACTTC

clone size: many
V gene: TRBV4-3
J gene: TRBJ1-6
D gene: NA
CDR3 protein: CASSQEWGASSYNSPLHF
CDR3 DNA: TGCGCCAGCAGCCAAGAGTGGGGGGCCAGCTCCTATAATTCACCCCTCCACTTT

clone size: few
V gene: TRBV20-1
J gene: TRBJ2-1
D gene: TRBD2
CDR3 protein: CSAPPGTRDEQFF
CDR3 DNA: TGCAGTGCTCCCCCCGGGACTAGAGATGAGCAGTTCTTC

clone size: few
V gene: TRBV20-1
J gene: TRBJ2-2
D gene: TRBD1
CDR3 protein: CSARGTGRTGELFF
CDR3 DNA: TGCAGTGCTAGGGGGACAGGGAGGACCGGGGAGCTGTTTTTT

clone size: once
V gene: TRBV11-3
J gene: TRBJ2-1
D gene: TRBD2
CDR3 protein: CASSLMIAGGPGEQFF
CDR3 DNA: TGTGCCAGCAGCTTAATGATAGCGGGGGGGCCCGGTGAGCAGTTCTTC

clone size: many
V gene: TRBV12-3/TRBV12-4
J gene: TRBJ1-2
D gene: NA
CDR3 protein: CASSRAGQTYGYTF
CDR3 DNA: TGTGCCAGCAGCCGCGCCGGCCAGACCTATGGCTACACCTTC

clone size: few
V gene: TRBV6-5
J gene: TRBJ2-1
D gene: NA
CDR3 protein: CASSKNGGASYNEQFF
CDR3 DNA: TGTGCCAGCAGCAAAAACGGGGGAGCATCCTACAATGAGCAGTTCTTC

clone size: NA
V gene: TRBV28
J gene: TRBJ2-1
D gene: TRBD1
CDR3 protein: CASSLSILRTGAGDEQFF
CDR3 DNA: TGTGCCAGCAGTTTGTCAATCTTGAGGACAGGGGCCGGGGATGAGCAGTTCTTC

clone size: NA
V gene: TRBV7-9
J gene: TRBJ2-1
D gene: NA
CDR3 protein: CASSSGLLDRTWNEQFF
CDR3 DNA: TGTGCCAGCAGCTCCGGGCTCCTCGACAGGACTTGGAATGAGCAGTTCTTC

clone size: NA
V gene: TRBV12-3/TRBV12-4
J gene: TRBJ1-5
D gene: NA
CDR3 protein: CASSLGQRNQPQHF
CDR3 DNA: TGTGCCAGCAGTTTAGGCCAGCGAAATCAGCCCCAGCATTTT

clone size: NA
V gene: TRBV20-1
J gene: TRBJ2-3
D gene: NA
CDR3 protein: CSDRGSTDTQYF
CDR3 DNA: TGCAGTGATCGGGGGAGCACAGATACGCAGTATTTT

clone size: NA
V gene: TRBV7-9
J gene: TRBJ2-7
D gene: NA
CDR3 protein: CATRTVQTGEQYF
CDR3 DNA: TGTGCCACCAGGACGGTACAAACTGGGGAGCAGTACTTC

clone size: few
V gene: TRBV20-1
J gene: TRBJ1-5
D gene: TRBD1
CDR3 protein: CSARRPIGTDRAQHF
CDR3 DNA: TGCAGTGCTAGGCGCCCTATAGGGACAGATCGAGCCCAGCATTTT

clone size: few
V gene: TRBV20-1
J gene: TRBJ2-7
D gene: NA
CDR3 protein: CSAAPVEPYEQYF
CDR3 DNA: TGCAGTGCCGCCCCAGTGGAACCCTACGAGCAGTACTTC

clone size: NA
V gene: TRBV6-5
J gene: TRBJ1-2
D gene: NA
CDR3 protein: CASSYYPTGSNGYTF
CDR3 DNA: TGTGCCAGCAGTTACTATCCCACAGGGAGCAATGGCTACACCTTC

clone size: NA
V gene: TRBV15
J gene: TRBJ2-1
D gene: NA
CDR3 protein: CATSRGGVDEQFF
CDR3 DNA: TGTGCCACCAGCAGAGGGGGGGTGGATGAGCAGTTCTTC

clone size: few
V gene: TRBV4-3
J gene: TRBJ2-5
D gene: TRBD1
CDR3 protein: CASSQEGQQETQYF
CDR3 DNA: TGCGCCAGCAGCCAAGAGGGACAGCAAGAGACCCAGTACTTC

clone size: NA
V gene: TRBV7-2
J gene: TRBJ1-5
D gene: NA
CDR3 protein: CASSLVQANQPQHF
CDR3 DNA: TGTGCCAGCAGCTTAGTCCAGGCCAATCAGCCCCAGCATTTT

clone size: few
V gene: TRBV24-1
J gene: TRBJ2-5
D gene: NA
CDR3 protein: CATSENHRGTQYF
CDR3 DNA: TGTGCCACCAGTGAAAACCATAGGGGGACCCAGTACTTC

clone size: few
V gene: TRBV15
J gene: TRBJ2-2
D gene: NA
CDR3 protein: CATSRVTNTGELFF
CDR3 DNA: TGTGCCACCAGCAGGGTTACGAACACCGGGGAGCTGTTTTTT

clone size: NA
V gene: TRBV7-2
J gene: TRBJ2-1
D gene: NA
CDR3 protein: CASSSRPRLVQFF
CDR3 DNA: TGTGCCAGCAGCTCTAGACCCCGGTTGGTGCAGTTCTTC

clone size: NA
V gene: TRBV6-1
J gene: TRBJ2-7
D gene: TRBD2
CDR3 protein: CASTKGRREGRGEQYF
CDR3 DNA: TGTGCCAGCACCAAGGGGAGGCGGGAGGGCCGGGGCGAGCAGTACTTC

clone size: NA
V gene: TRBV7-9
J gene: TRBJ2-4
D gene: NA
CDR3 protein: CASSLLSNIQYF
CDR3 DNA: TGTGCCAGCAGCTTACTGTCGAACATTCAGTACTTC

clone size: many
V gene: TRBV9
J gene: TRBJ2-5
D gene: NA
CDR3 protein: CASSSMGETQYF
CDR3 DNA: TGTGCCAGCAGCTCCATGGGGGAGACCCAGTACTTC

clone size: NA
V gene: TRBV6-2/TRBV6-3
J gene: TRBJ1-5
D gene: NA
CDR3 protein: CASSYSYSNQPQHF
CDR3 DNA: TGTGCCAGCAGTTACTCGTATAGCAATCAGCCCCAGCATTTT

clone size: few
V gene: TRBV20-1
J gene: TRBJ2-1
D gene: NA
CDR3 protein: CSPLRTALYNEQFF
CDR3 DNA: TGCAGTCCCCTGAGGACAGCCTTGTACAATGAGCAGTTCTTC